This T cell receptor beta chain is drawn from a study of blood T cell repertoires in COVID-19. Across the whole study: PBMCs, B-cell-depleted T cells, or T cells provided the cDNA or gDNA that made up the material.

V lost 2 bases, J lost 7 bases, and 5 bases stayed unmatched. Per germline, CDR1 SGHTA and CDR2 FQGTGA. CDR3 length equals 15 residues. Here immunoSEQ multiplex PCR was the method, and the copy in TCRdb shows in-frame clones only, minus some. The sample lists about 230,000 clones, 65% to 85% occurring once. This clonotype originated in an elderly man with acute or convalescent COVID-19. The sequencing input was peripheral blood. V and J are TRBV7-3 and TRBJ2-1, with 10 bases identical to TRBD2. CDR3 bases: TGTGCCAGCAGCTTATCACTAGCGGGAATAAATGAGCAGTTCTTC. Amino acids: CASSLSLAGINEQFF.